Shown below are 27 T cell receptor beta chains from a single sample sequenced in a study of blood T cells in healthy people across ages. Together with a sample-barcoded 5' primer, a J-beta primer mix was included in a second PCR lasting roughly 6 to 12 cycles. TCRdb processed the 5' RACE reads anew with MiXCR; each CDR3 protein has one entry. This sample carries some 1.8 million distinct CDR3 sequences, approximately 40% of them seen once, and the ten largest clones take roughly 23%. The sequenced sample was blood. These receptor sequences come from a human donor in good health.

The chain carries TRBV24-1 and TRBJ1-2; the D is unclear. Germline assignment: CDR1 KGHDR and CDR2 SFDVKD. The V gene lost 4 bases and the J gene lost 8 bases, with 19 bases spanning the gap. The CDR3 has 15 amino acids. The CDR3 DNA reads TGTGCCACCAGTGACCCCGCCCGGGGTCCAAGAGGCTACACCTTC. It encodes CATSDPARGPRGYTF.

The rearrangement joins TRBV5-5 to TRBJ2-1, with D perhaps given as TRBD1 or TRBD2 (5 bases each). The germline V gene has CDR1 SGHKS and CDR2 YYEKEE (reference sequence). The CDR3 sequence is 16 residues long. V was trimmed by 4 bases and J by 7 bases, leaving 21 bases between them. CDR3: CASSLTGTPTGNEQFF. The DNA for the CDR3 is TGTGCCAGCAGCCTTACCGGGACGCCAACGGGGAATGAGCAGTTCTTC.

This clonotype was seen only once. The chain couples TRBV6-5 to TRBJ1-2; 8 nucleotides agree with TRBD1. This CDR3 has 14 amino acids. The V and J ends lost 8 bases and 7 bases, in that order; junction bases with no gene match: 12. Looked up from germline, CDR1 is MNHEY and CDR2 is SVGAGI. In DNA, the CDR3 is TGTGCCAGCTCCCGGACAGGGTATTTTGCTGGCTACACCTTC. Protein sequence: CASSRTGYFAGYTF.

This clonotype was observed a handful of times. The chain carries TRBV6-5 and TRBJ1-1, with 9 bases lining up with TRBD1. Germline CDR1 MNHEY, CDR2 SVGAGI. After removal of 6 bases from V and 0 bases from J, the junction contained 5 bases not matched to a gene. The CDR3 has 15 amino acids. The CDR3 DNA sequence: TGTGCCAGCAGCCGTTGGACAGGGGTGAACACTGAAGCTTTCTTT. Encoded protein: CASSRWTGVNTEAFF.

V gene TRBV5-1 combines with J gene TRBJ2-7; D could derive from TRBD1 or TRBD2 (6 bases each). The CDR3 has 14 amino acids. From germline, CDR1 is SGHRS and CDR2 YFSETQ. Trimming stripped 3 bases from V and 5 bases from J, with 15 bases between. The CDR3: CASSWVPGANEQYF. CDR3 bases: TGCGCCAGCAGCTGGGTACCGGGGGCAAACGAGCAGTACTTC.

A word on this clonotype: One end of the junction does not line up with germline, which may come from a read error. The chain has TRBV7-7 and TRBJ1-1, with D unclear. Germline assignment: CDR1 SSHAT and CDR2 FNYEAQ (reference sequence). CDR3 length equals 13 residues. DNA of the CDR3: TGTGCTAGCAGCCTGAATGACGGGACTGAAGCTTTCTTT. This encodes CASSLNDGTEAFF.

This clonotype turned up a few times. Here the CDR3 DNA reads TGTGCCAGCAGTTACGGTCCGCAGCCTAACTATGGCTACACCTTC. As protein: CASSYGPQPNYGYTF. The chain employs TRBV6-2 or TRBV6-3 and TRBJ1-2; D is undetermined. CDR1 MNHEY and CDR2 SVGEGT come from the germline V gene. Trimming removed 2 bases at V and 0 bases at J, with 10 bases between. The CDR3 is 15 residues long.

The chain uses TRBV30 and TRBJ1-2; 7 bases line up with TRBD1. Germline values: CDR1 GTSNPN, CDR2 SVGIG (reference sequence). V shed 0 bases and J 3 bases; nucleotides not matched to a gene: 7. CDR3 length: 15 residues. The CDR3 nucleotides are TGTGCCTGGAGTGTCGGGAGACAGGGTTACTATGGCTACACCTTC. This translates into CAWSVGRQGYYGYTF.

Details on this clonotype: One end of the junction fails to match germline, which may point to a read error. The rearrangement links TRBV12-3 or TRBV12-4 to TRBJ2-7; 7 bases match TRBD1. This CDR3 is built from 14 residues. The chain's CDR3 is CASNTQGTSYEQDF. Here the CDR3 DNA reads TGTGCCAGCAACACACAGGGGACCTCCTACGAGCAGGACTTC.

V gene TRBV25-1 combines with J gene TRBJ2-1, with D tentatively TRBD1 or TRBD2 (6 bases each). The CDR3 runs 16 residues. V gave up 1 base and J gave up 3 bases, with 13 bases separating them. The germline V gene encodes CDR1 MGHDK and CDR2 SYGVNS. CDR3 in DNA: TGTGCCAGCAGTGAATTCTTCGGGGGCAGCTACAATGAGCAGTTCTTC. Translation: CASSEFFGGSYNEQFF.

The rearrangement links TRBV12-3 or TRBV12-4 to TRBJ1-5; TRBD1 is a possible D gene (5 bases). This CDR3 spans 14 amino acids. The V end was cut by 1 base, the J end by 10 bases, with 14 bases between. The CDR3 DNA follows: TGTGCCAGCAGTTTAGGGGACTCGATCGGACCCCAGCATTTT. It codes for CASSLGDSIGPQHF.

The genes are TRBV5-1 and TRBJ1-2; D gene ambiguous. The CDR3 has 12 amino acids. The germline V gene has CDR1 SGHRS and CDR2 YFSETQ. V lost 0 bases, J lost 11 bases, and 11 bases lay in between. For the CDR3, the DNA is TGCGCCAGCAGCTTGGAGGGTTACCGTTACACCTTC. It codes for CASSLEGYRYTF.

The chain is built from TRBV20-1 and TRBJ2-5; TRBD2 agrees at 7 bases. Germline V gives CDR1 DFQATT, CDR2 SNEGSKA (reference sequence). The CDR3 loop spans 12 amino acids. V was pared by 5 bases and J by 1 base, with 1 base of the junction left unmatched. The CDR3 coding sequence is TGCAGTGCTGCGGGAGTCCAAGAGACCCAGTACTTC. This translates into CSAAGVQETQYF.

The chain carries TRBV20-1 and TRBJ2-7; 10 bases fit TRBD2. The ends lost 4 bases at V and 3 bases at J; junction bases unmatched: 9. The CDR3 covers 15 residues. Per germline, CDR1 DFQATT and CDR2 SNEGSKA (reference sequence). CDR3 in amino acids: CSATSPSGGVYEQYF. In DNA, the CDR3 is TGCAGTGCTACCTCCCCTAGCGGGGGTGTCTACGAGCAGTACTTC.

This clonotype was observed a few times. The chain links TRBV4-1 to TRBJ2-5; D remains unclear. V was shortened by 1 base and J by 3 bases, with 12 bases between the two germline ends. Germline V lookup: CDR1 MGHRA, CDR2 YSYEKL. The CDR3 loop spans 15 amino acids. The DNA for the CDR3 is TGCGCCAGCAGCCAAGTTTGGCAGGAAAAAGAGACCCAGTACTTC. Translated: CASSQVWQEKETQYF.

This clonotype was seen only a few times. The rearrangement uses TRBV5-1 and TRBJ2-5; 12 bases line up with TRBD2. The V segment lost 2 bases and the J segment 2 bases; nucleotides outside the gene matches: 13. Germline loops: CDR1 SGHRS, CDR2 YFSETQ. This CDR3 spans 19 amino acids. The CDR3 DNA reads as TGCGCCAGCAGCTTCATCGTCCCTAGCGGGGGGGCACAACAAGAGACCCAGTACTTC. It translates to CASSFIVPSGGAQQETQYF.

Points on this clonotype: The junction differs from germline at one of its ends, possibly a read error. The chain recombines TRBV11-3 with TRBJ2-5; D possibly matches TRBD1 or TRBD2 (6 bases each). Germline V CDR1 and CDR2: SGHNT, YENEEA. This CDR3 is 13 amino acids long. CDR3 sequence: CAGSLEGGETQYF. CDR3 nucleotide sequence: TGTGCCGGCAGCTTGGAGGGGGGCGAGACCCAGTACTTC.

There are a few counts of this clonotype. For the CDR3, the DNA is TGCGCCAGCAGCCAAGGGGACGGAGGGGGGGTCTCCTACGAGCAGTACTTC. Protein: CASSQGDGGGVSYEQYF. J is TRBJ2-7 and V is TRBV4-1; tentatively, D is TRBD2 (7 bases). Per germline, CDR1 MGHRA and CDR2 YSYEKL. This CDR3 is built from 17 residues. V lost 1 base and J 0 bases, leaving 16 bases between the germline ends.

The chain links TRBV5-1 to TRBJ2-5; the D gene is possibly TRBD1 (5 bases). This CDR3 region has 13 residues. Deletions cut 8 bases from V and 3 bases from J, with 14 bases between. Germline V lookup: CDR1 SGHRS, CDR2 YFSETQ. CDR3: CASRDLREETQYF. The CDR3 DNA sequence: TGCGCCAGTAGGGATCTCAGGGAAGAGACCCAGTACTTC.

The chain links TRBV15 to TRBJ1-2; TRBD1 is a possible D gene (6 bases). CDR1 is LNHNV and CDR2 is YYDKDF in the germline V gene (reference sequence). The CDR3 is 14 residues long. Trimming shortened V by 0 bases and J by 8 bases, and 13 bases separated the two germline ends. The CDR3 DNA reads TGTGCCACCAGCAGAGATGTGGGGGCGCGAGGCTACACCTTC. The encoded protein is CATSRDVGARGYTF. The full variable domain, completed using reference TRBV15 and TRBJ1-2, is DAMVIQNPRYQVTQFGKPVTLSCSQTLNHNVMYWYQQKSSQAPKLLFHYYDKDFNNEADTPDNFQSRRPNTSFCFLDIRSPGLGDTAMYLCATSRDVGARGYTFGSGTRLTVV.

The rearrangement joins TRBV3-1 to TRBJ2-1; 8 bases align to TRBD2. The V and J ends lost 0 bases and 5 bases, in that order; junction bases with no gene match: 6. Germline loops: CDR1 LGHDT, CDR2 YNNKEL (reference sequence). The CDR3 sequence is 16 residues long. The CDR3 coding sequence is TGTGCCAGCAGCCAAGAGCTTGGCGGGGGGAACAATGAGCAGTTCTTC. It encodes CASSQELGGGNNEQFF.

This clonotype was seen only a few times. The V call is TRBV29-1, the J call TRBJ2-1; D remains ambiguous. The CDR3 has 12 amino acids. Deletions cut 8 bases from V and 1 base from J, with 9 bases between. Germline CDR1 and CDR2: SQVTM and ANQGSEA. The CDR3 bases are TGCAGCACCTCAAATTCCTACAATGAGCAGTTCTTC. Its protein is CSTSNSYNEQFF.

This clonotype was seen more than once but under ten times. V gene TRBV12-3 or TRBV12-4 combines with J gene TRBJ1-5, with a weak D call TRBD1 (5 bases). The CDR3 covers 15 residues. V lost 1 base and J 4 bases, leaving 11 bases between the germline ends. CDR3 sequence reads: CASSLGGIGNQPQHF. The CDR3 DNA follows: TGTGCCAGCAGTTTAGGGGGGATCGGGAATCAGCCCCAGCATTTT.

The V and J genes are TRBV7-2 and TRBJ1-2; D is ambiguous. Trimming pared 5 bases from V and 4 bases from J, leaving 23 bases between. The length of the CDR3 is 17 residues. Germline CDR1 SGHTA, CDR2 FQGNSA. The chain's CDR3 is CASSPVGGESAGYGYTF. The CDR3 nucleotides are TGTGCCAGCAGCCCAGTCGGCGGGGAGAGTGCCGGCTATGGCTACACCTTC.

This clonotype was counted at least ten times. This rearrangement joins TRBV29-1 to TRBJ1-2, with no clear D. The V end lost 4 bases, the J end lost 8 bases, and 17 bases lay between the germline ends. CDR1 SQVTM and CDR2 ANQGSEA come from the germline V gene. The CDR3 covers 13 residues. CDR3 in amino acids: CSVVPIERRGYTF. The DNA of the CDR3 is TGCAGCGTTGTCCCCATCGAAAGGCGCGGCTACACCTTC.

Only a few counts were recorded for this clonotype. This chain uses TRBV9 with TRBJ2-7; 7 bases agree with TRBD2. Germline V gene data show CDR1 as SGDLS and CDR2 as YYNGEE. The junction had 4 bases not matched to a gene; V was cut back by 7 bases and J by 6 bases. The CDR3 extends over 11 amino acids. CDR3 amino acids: CASGGGGEQYF. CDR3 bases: TGTGCCAGCGGGGGGGGTGGCGAGCAGTACTTC.

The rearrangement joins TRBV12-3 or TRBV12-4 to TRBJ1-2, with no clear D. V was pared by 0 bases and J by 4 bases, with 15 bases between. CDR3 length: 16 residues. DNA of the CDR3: TGTGCCAGCAGTTTAGCCCTTCCACCGGGGTCCTATGGCTACACCTTC. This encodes CASSLALPPGSYGYTF.